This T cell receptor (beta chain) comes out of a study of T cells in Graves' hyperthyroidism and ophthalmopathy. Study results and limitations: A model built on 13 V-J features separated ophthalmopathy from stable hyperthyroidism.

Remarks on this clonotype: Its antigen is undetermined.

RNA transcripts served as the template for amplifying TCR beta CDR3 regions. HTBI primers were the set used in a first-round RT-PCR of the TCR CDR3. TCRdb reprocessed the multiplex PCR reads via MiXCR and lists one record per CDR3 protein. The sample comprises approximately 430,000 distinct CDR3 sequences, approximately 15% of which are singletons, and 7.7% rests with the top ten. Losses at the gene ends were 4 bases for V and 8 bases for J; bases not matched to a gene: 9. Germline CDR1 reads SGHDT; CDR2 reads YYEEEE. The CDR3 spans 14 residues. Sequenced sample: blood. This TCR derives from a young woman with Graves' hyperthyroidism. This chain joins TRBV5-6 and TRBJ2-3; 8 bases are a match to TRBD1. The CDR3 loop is CASSLSGGYGTQYF. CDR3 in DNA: TGTGCCAGCAGCCTCTCAGGGGGCTACGGTACGCAGTATTTT. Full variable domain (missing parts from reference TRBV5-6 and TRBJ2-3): DAGVTQSPTHLIKTRGQQVTLRCSPKSGHDTVSWYQQALGQGPQFIFQYYEEEERQRGNFPDRFSGHQFPNYSSELNVNALLLGDSALYLCASSLSGGYGTQYFGPGTRLTVL.